One sample yielded the 26 T cell receptor beta chains listed below, sequenced in a study of T cell responses to AZD1222 COVID-19 vaccine. Some clones are missing from TCRdb's copy, which holds only in-frame ones; the method was immunoSEQ multiplex PCR. The table shows some 100,000 clones, with 70% to 90% occurring only once. The source material was peripheral blood, sampled 28 days after the second AZD1222 dose. The receptors were sampled from an adult who received the AZD1222 COVID-19 vaccine.

The count of this clone is one. V usage is TRBV6-4 and J usage is TRBJ2-6; D unresolved. CDR3 length equals 18 residues. Trimming took 2 bases from V and 3 from J, leaving 17 bases between them. Per the germline V gene, CDR1 is MRHNA and CDR2 is SNTAGT. CDR3 nucleotide sequence: TGTGCCAGCAGTGACGGGCAGCGACTTAGGGATGGGGCCAACGTCCTGACTTTC. Translated: CASSDGQRLRDGANVLTF.

The chain is built from TRBV5-1 and TRBJ2-3, with D maybe TRBD2 (6 bases). Per germline, CDR1 SGHRS and CDR2 YFSETQ. The V gene lost 0 bases and the J gene lost 0 bases, with 11 bases spanning the gap. The CDR3 contains 16 residues. CDR3 region: CASSLDGGVSTDTQYF. The CDR3 DNA is TGCGCCAGCAGCTTGGACGGCGGGGTTAGCACAGATACGCAGTATTTT.

This clone has a single count. This chain links TRBV28 with TRBJ1-6, with 9 bases aligning to TRBD1. There are 19 residues in the CDR3. Looked up from germline, CDR1 is MDHEN and CDR2 is SYDVKM. The V segment lost 5 bases and the J segment 5 bases; nucleotides outside the gene matches: 16. The CDR3 DNA is TGTGCCAGCAGTACAACCCGTGAGGGGACAGGGCTTGATAATTCACCCCTCCACTTT. This gives the protein CASSTTREGTGLDNSPLHF.

This chain links TRBV11-2 with TRBJ1-1; D is unclear. This CDR3 contains 12 residues. The germline CDR1 and CDR2 sequences are SGHAT and FQNNGV. Trimming cost V 1 base and J 6 bases, with 6 bases left between them. For the CDR3, the DNA is TGTGCCAGCAGCTTAGTACCGCCTGAAGCTTTCTTT. It is translated as CASSLVPPEAFF.

The CDR3 region has the DNA TGTGCCAGCAGCCTTGGACTAGCGGGGGGCGAGCAGTTCTTC. Protein sequence: CASSLGLAGGEQFF. J is TRBJ2-1 and V is TRBV3-1 (or the pseudogene TRBV3-2); 14 nucleotides match TRBD2. The length of the CDR3 is 14 residues. CDR1 and CDR2 (germline): LGHDT, YNNKEL (reference sequence). The ends lost 4 bases at V and 10 bases at J; junction bases unmatched: 3.

The genes are TRBV28 and TRBJ2-7, with D perhaps TRBD2 (6 bases). The CDR3 extends over 11 amino acids. V was pared by 3 bases and J by 9 bases, with 9 bases between. Germline assignment: CDR1 MDHEN and CDR2 SYDVKM. The CDR3: CASSFSGGQYF. As DNA, the CDR3 is TGTGCCAGCAGTTTTTCCGGGGGGCAGTACTTC.

V usage is TRBV9 and J usage is TRBJ2-1, with 13 bases lining up with TRBD2. There are 20 residues in the CDR3. Germline V gene lookup returns CDR1 SGDLS and CDR2 YYNGEE. The ends lost 0 bases at V and 0 bases at J; junction bases unmatched: 9. In DNA form, the CDR3 reads TGTGCCAGCAGCGTAGCTATGGGGACTAGCGGGAACCCCTCCTACAATGAGCAGTTCTTC. Protein: CASSVAMGTSGNPSYNEQFF.

This sequence joins TRBV21-1 and TRBJ1-4; the D call TRBD1 from the table was never checked on the DNA. TRBV21-1 constitutes a pseudogene. The CDR3 spans 15 residues. CDR3 bases: TGTGCCAGCAGCAAAGTGGGACAGCCAAATGAAAAACTGTTTTTT. Its translation: CASSKVGQPNEKLFF.

This clone was detected only a few times. This sequence joins TRBV7-9 and TRBJ1-4; 9 nucleotides agree with TRBD1. V was pared by 3 bases and J by 4 bases, with 3 bases of the junction left unmatched. The germline gives CDR1 SEHNR, CDR2 FQNEAQ (reference sequence). The length of the CDR3 is 15 residues. For the CDR3, the DNA is TGTGCCAGCAGCTTCGGACAGGGGCATAATGAAAAACTGTTTTTT. This translates into CASSFGQGHNEKLFF. The variable domain in full, completed from reference TRBV7-9 and TRBJ1-4, reads DTGVSQNPRHKITKRGQNVTFRCDPISEHNRLYWYRQTLGQGPEFLTYFQNEAQLEKSRLLSDRFSAERPKGSFSTLEIQRTEQGDSAMYLCASSFGQGHNEKLFFGSGTQLSVL.

This chain connects TRBV3-1 (or the pseudogene TRBV3-2) to TRBJ1-2; 7 bases fit TRBD1. The length of the CDR3 is 13 residues. Germline values: CDR1 LGHDT, CDR2 YNNKEL (reference sequence). The V gene end was trimmed by 4 bases and the J gene end by 9 bases; junction bases not matched to a gene: 8. CDR3: CASSPETGFSYTF. The CDR3 DNA follows: TGTGCCAGCAGCCCTGAGACAGGGTTTAGCTACACCTTC.

This clone occurred a few times. The V and J genes are TRBV7-2 and TRBJ1-6, with D uncertain. The CDR3 is 15 residues long. Trimming stripped 5 bases from V and 7 bases from J, with 15 bases between. CDR1 and CDR2 (germline): SGHTA, FQGNSA. CDR3 protein: CASSLRPGRNSPLHF. DNA of the CDR3: TGTGCCAGCAGCCTCCGTCCCGGCAGAAATTCACCCCTCCACTTT.

This chain's CDR3 is CASSLGDLNSPLHF. As DNA, the CDR3 is TGCGCCAGCAGCTTGGGGGATTTAAATTCACCCCTCCACTTT. The chain uses TRBV5-1 and TRBJ1-6; the D is unclear. Germline V gene sequence: CDR1 SGHRS, CDR2 YFSETQ. The CDR3 extends over 14 amino acids. V was shortened by 0 bases and J by 7 bases, with 8 bases between the two germline ends.

The chain is built from TRBV7-3 and TRBJ2-2; TRBD2 aligns across 9 bases. Germline V gene data show CDR1 as SGHTA and CDR2 as FQGTGA. The ends lost 2 bases at V and 5 bases at J; junction bases unmatched: 12. CDR3 length: 18 residues. The CDR3 sequence is CASSLGPRGLAQTGELFF. Here the CDR3 DNA reads TGTGCCAGCAGCTTAGGACCCCGAGGACTAGCGCAGACCGGGGAGCTGTTTTTT.

This clone was counted only a few times. This chain links TRBV27 with TRBJ1-1; TRBD1 might be the D (5 bases). The CDR3 has 12 amino acids. CDR1 and CDR2 (germline): MNHEY, SMNVEV (reference sequence). V lost 4 bases and J 6 bases, leaving 9 bases between the germline ends. The CDR3: CASSSGIAEAFF. In DNA form, the CDR3 reads TGTGCCAGCAGTTCAGGGATTGCTGAAGCTTTCTTT.

The chain recombines TRBV5-1 with TRBJ1-1; possibly TRBD1 for D (5 bases). The CDR3 spans 15 residues. Trimming removed 0 bases at V and 4 bases at J, with 13 bases between. In germline, CDR1 is SGHRS, CDR2 YFSETQ. The CDR3 region is CASSLDPGGSTEAFF. As DNA, the CDR3 is TGCGCCAGCAGCTTGGATCCGGGGGGGAGCACTGAAGCTTTCTTT.

In DNA, the CDR3 is TGTGCCAGCAGCCGCCCCACAGGAACGAACACCGGGGAGCTGTTTTTT. It yields the protein CASSRPTGTNTGELFF. The chain is built from TRBV5-8 and TRBJ2-2; TRBD1 might be the D (5 bases). This CDR3 has 16 amino acids. The V end lost 4 bases, the J end lost 0 bases, and 13 bases lay between the germline ends. Per germline, CDR1 SGHTS and CDR2 YDEGEE. Together with reference TRBV5-8 and TRBJ2-2, the CDR3 gives the full variable domain: EAGVTQSPTHLIKTRGQQATLRCSPISGHTSVYWYQQALGLGLQFLLWYDEGEERNRGNFPPRFSGRQFPNYSSELNVNALELEDSALYLCASSRPTGTNTGELFFGEGSRLTVL.

The J gene is TRBJ2-7, the V gene TRBV4-3; D possibly corresponds to TRBD2 (6 bases). The V gene's germline CDR1 is LGHNA and CDR2 YSLEER. This CDR3 spans 17 amino acids. Trimming left V 0 bases short and J 0 bases short, with 15 bases between. The CDR3 loop reads CASSQEGTGGLSYEQYF. The CDR3 DNA reads as TGCGCCAGCAGCCAAGAGGGGACTGGCGGACTCTCCTACGAGCAGTACTTC.

The chain carries TRBV5-4 and TRBJ2-6; no firm D call. The CDR3 covers 16 residues. Germline loops: CDR1 SGHNT, CDR2 YYREEE (reference sequence). Trimming removed 0 bases at V and 0 bases at J, with 7 bases between. CDR3 loop: CASSLAGHSGANVLTF. DNA for the CDR3: TGTGCCAGCAGCTTGGCTGGCCACTCTGGGGCCAACGTCCTGACTTTC.

This chain connects TRBV6-2 or TRBV6-3 to TRBJ1-1; D may be TRBD1 (6 bases). CDR3 length: 15 residues. Germline V lookup: CDR1 MNHEY, CDR2 SVGEGT. V lost 5 bases to trimming and J lost 6 bases, with 19 bases between them. The CDR3 sequence is CASSLTGTSKAEAFF. DNA for the CDR3: TGTGCCAGCAGTCTTACCGGGACAAGCAAAGCTGAAGCTTTCTTT.

This rearrangement joins TRBV27 to TRBJ2-3, with D possibly TRBD1 on 7 matching bases. CDR1 is MNHEY and CDR2 is SMNVEV in the germline V gene (reference sequence). The CDR3 extends over 16 amino acids. Trimming removed 1 base at V and 6 bases at J, with 17 bases between. The CDR3 region is CASSLFPGAGGDTQYF. CDR3 bases: TGTGCCAGCAGTTTATTTCCGGGGGCAGGGGGGGATACGCAGTATTTT.

V is TRBV5-6 and J is TRBJ2-1; 10 nucleotides align to TRBD2. The germline CDR1 and CDR2 sequences are SGHDT and YYEEEE. V shed 4 bases, J shed 4 bases, and the junction held 5 bases outside the gene matches. CDR3 size: 15 residues. The CDR3 is CASSIGLAEYNEQFF. Here the CDR3 DNA reads TGTGCCAGCAGCATAGGACTAGCGGAGTACAATGAGCAGTTCTTC.

This chain links TRBV6-2 or TRBV6-3 with TRBJ1-4, with D possibly TRBD1 on 5 matching bases. Germline V lookup: CDR1 MNHEY, CDR2 SVGEGT. Deletions cut 5 bases from V and 5 bases from J, with 12 bases between. This CDR3 contains 14 residues. The CDR3 DNA reads TGTGCCAGCAGTGGCCGGCGGGGGAATGAAAAACTGTTTTTT. Translation gives CASSGRRGNEKLFF.

This clone was found once. CDR3 loop: CASSLGFSGQGAGEQYF. CDR3 coding DNA: TGTGCCAGCAGCTTAGGATTCTCGGGCCAGGGCGCGGGGGAGCAGTACTTC. The chain recombines TRBV7-8 with TRBJ2-7; D is perhaps TRBD2 (6 bases). Looked up from germline, CDR1 is SGHVS and CDR2 is FQNEAQ. V lost 1 base, J lost 7 bases, and 23 bases lay in between. This CDR3 is built from 17 residues.

The chain has TRBV5-5 and TRBJ2-7; maybe TRBD2 (6 bases). CDR3 length: 15 residues. Germline V CDR1 and CDR2: SGHKS, YYEKEE (reference sequence). V lost 0 bases and J 1 base, leaving 11 bases between the germline ends. CDR3 sequence (DNA): TGTGCCAGCAGCTTGGCAGGGACTGGGTCCTACGAGCAGTACTTC. It is translated as CASSLAGTGSYEQYF.

DNA of the CDR3: TGTGCCAGCAGTGAAGGAGGGGGCGACGATGGCTACACCTTC. Translation: CASSEGGGDDGYTF. V is TRBV2 and J is TRBJ1-2; 7 bases match TRBD1. This CDR3 comprises 14 residues. Trimming cost V 1 base and J 6 bases; bases outside gene matches: 5. Per the germline V gene, CDR1 is SNHLY and CDR2 is FYNNEI. The full variable domain, its missing parts supplied by reference TRBV2 and TRBJ1-2, is EPEVTQTPSHQVTQMGQEVILRCVPISNHLYFYWYRQILGQKVEFLVSFYNNEISEKSEIFDDQFSVERPDGSNFTLKIRSTKLEDSAMYFCASSEGGGDDGYTFGSGTRLTVV.

The genes are TRBV20-1 and TRBJ1-1; D may be TRBD1 (6 bases). Trimming removed 3 bases from V and 5 bases from J, with 19 bases in between. From germline, CDR1 is DFQATT and CDR2 SNEGSKA (reference sequence). This CDR3 has 15 residues. The CDR3 DNA follows: TGCAGTGCTAGTAGAGGAAGGGCAGGGGTAACTGAAGCTTTCTTT. It specifies CSASRGRAGVTEAFF.